The rows below give T cell receptor beta chains drawn from one sample of a study of blood T cells in healthy people across ages. TCRdb redid the calling of the 5' RACE reads with MiXCR, one entry per CDR3 protein. The sample includes around 1,500,000 distinct CDR3 sequences, 28% of them seen just once. Sequencing used blood. Source of these receptors: a woman in her 30s in good health. Each CDR3 is given with its conserved first and last residue. D genes are given only for firm matches. Rows give clone size only sometimes, using once, few, many, or a class for an expanded clone.

CDR3 DNA	CDR3 protein	J gene	D gene	clone size	V gene
TGCAGCGCTGAGGACAGGGTGTCAGATACGCAGTATTTT	CSAEDRVSDTQYF	TRBJ2-3	TRBD1	.	TRBV29-1
TGTGCCAGCAGTCCACCCGTGCTAGCGGGGTCCTCCTACGAGCAGTACTTC	CASSPPVLAGSSYEQYF	TRBJ2-7	TRBD2	few	TRBV6-2/TRBV6-3
TGCAGTGCTAGAAGTTGGGACAGGCCTGAGAATGAGCAGTTCTTC	CSARSWDRPENEQFF	TRBJ2-1	TRBD1	many	TRBV20-1
TGTGCCAGCAGCTTCAGACAGGCGGGACCGGGGATGGTGTTTTTT	CASSFRQAGPGMVFF	TRBJ2-2	.	.	TRBV7-2
TGTGCCAGCAGTCCCTCGGACGGGTTCCAAGAGACCCAGTACTTC	CASSPSDGFQETQYF	TRBJ2-5	.	few	TRBV28
TGTGCCAGCAGTTACTCCCCATGGGGGCAGGGGAATAGCAATCAGCCCCAGCATTTT	CASSYSPWGQGNSNQPQHF	TRBJ1-5	.	.	TRBV6-5
TGTGCCAGCAGCTTGGCACGCTCCGCGGCCGAGCAGTACTTC	CASSLARSAAEQYF	TRBJ2-7	.	many	TRBV5-6
TGTGCCAGCAGCTTAGCGGACAGGGGATATGAGCAGTTCTTC	CASSLADRGYEQFF	TRBJ2-1	TRBD1	many	TRBV7-6
TGTGCCAGCAGCTCCCTGGAGGCGGGAAGCCCCTACGAGCAGTACTTC	CASSSLEAGSPYEQYF	TRBJ2-7	.	few	TRBV7-2
TGCGCCAGCAGCCAGGGACTAGCCGATTACAATGAGCAGTACTTC	CASSQGLADYNEQYF	TRBJ2-7	TRBD2	few	TRBV5-1
TGTGCCTGGAGGGGGACAGGGACTAGCGGGAGTCGGGAGACCCAGTACTTC	CAWRGTGTSGSRETQYF	TRBJ2-5	TRBD2	many	TRBV30
TGTGCCAGCAGCTTAGTACGCCGGACTAGCACAGATACGCAGTATTTT	CASSLVRRTSTDTQYF	TRBJ2-3	.	few	TRBV11-2
TGTGCCAGCGGGGAAGGAGTGTATGGCTACACCTTC	CASGEGVYGYTF	TRBJ1-2	.	.	TRBV6-1
TGCGCCAGCAGCCAAGGCCTGGGGGACAGGGAGAAATATGGCTACACCTTC	CASSQGLGDREKYGYTF	TRBJ1-2	TRBD1	.	TRBV4-1
TGTGCCAGCACCGGGACAGGGAGTCAGCCCCAGCATTTT	CASTGTGSQPQHF	TRBJ1-5	TRBD1	.	TRBV12-3/TRBV12-4